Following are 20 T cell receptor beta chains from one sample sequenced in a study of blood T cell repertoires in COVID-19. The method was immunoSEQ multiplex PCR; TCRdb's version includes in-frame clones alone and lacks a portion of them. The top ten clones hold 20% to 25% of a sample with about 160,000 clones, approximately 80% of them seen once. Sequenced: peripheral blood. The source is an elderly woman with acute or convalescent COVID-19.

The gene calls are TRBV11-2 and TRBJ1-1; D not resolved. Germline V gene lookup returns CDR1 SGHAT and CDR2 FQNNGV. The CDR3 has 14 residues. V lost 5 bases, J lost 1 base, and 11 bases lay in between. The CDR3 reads CASSPPPGNTEAFF. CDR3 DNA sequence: TGTGCCAGCAGCCCCCCCCCGGGGAACACTGAAGCTTTCTTT.

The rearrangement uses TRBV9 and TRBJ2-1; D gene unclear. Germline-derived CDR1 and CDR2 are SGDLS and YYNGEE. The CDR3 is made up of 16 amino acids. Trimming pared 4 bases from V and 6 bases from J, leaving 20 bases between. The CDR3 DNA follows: TGTGCCAGCAGCAAAACCTTAGCCATTCAGAGCAATGAGCAGTTCTTC. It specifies CASSKTLAIQSNEQFF.

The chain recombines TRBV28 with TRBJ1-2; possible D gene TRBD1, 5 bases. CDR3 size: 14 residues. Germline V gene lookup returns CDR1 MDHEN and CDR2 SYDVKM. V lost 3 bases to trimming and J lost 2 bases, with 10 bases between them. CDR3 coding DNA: TGTGCCAGCAGTTTTCCGGGGGGGAACTATGGCTACACCTTC. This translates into CASSFPGGNYGYTF.

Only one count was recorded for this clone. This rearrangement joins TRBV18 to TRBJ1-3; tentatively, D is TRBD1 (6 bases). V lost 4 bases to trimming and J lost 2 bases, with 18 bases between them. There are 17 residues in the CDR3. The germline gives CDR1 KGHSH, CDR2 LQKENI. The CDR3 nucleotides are TGTGCCAGCTCACTGACAACGGGACAAGGAACTGGAAACACCATATATTTT. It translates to CASSLTTGQGTGNTIYF.

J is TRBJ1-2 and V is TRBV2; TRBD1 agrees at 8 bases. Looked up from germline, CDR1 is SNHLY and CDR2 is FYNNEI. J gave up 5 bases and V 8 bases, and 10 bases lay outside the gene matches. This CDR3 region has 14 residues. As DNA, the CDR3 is TGTGCCAGCTTACAGGACAGGGTAGGGTATGGCTACACCTTC. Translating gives CASLQDRVGYGYTF. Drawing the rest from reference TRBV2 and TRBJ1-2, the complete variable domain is EPEVTQTPSHQVTQMGQEVILRCVPISNHLYFYWYRQILGQKVEFLVSFYNNEISEKSEIFDDQFSVERPDGSNFTLKIRSTKLEDSAMYFCASLQDRVGYGYTFGSGTRLTVV.

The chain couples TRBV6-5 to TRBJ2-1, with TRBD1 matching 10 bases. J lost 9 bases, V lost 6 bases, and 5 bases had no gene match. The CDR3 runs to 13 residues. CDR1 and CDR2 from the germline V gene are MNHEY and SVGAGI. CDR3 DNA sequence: TGTGCCAGCAGCAGACAGGGGGCTCGTGAGCAGTTCTTC. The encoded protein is CASSRQGAREQFF.

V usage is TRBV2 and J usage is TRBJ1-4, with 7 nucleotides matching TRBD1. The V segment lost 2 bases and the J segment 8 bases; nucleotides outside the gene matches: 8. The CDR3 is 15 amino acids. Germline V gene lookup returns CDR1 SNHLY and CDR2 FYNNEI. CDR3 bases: TGTGCCAGCAGTGAATTCGACAGGGTGGGGGAAAAACTGTTTTTT. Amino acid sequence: CASSEFDRVGEKLFF.

The CDR3 DNA follows: TGTGCCAGCAGCTATAGACAGGGAAGCACAGATACGCAGTATTTT. It yields the protein CASSYRQGSTDTQYF. The gene calls are TRBV7-9 and TRBJ2-3; 7 bases are shared with TRBD1. The length of the CDR3 is 15 residues. V lost 4 bases and J lost 0; bases outside the gene matches: 4. Looked up from germline, CDR1 is SEHNR and CDR2 is FQNEAQ (reference sequence).

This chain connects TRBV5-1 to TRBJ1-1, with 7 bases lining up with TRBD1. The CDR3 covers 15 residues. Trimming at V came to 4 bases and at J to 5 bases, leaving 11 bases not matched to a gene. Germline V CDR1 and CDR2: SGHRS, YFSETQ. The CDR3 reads CASSDPETGDTEAFF. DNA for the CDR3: TGCGCCAGCAGCGACCCGGAAACAGGGGATACTGAAGCTTTCTTT.

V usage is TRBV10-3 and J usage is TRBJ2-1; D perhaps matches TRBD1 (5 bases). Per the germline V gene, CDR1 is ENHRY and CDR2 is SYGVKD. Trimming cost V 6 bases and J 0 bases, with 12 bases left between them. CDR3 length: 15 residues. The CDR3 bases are TGTGCCATCAGATCGGACAAGAGCTCCTACAATGAGCAGTTCTTC. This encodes CAIRSDKSSYNEQFF.

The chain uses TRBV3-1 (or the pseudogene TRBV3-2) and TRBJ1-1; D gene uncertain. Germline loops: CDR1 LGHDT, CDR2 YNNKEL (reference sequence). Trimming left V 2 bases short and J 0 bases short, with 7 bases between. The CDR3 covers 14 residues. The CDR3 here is CASSQLTVNTEAFF. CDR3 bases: TGTGCCAGCAGCCAACTAACAGTGAACACTGAAGCTTTCTTT.

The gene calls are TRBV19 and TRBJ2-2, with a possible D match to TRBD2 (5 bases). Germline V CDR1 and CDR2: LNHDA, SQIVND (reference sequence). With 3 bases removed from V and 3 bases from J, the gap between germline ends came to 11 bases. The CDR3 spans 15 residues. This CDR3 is CASSIDGIYTGELFF. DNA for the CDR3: TGTGCCAGTAGTATTGACGGGATTTACACCGGGGAGCTGTTTTTT. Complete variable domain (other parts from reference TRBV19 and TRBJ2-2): DGGITQSPKYLFRKEGQNVTLSCEQNLNHDAMYWYRQDPGQGLRLIYYSQIVNDFQKGDIAEGYSVSREKKESFPLTVTSAQKNPTAFYLCASSIDGIYTGELFFGEGSRLTVL.

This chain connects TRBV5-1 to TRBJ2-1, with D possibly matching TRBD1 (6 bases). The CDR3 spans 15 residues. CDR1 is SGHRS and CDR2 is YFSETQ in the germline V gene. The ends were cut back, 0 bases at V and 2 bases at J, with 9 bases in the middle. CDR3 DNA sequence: TGCGCCAGCAGCTTGGGGACAGCGACCTACAATGAGCAGTTCTTC. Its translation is CASSLGTATYNEQFF.

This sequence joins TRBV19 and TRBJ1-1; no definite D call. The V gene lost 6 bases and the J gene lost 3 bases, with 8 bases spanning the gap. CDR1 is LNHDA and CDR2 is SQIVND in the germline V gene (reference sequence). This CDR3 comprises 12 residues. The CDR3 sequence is CASSRLDTEAFF. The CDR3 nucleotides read TGTGCCAGTAGCCGACTGGACACTGAAGCTTTCTTT. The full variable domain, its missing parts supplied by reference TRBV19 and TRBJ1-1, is DGGITQSPKYLFRKEGQNVTLSCEQNLNHDAMYWYRQDPGQGLRLIYYSQIVNDFQKGDIAEGYSVSREKKESFPLTVTSAQKNPTAFYLCASSRLDTEAFFGQGTRLTVV.

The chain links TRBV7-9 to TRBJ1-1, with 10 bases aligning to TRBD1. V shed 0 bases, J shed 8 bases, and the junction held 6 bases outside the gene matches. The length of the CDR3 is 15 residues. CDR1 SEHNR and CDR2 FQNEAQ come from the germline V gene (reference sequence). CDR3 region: CASSLALPGQGEAFF. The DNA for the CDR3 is TGTGCCAGCAGCTTAGCGCTACCGGGACAGGGGGAAGCTTTCTTT.

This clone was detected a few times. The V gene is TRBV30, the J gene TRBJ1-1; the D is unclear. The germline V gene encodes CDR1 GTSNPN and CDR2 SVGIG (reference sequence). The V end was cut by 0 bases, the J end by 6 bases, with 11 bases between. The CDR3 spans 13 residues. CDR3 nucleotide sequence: TGTGCCTGGAGTGTAAGCAGCCGGGCTGAAGCTTTCTTT. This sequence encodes CAWSVSSRAEAFF.

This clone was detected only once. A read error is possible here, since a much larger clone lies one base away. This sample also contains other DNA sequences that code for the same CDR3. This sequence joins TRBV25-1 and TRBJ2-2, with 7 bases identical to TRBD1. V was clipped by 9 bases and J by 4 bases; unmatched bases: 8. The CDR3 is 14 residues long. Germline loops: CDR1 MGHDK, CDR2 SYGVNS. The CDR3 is CASSRGQSTGELFF. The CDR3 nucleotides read TGTGCCAGTAGTCGGGGACAGAGCACCGGGGAGCTGTTTTTT.

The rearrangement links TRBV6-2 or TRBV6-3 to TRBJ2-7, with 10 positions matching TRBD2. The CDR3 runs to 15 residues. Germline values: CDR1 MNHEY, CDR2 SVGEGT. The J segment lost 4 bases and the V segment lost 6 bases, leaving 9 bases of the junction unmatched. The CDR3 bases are TGTGCCAGCAGCGGACTGGGACTAGCGACGTACGAGCAGTACTTC. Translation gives CASSGLGLATYEQYF.

CDR3 loop: CASSLDGTGREYEQYF. CDR3 DNA sequence: TGCGCCAGCAGCTTGGACGGGACAGGGAGAGAATACGAGCAGTACTTC. The chain uses TRBV5-1 and TRBJ2-7; 9 bases match TRBD1. CDR1 SGHRS and CDR2 YFSETQ come from the germline V gene. The CDR3 covers 16 residues. V lost 0 bases and J lost 4; bases outside the gene matches: 8.

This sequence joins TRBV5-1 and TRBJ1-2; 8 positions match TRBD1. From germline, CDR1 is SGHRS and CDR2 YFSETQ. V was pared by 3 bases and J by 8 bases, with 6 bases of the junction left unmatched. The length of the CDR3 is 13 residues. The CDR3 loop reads CASSSGTGGGYTF. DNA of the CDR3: TGCGCCAGCAGCTCTGGGACAGGAGGAGGCTACACCTTC.